The 2 T cell receptor beta chains reported below all come from one sample, sequenced in a study of T cell responses to AZD1222 COVID-19 vaccine. Repertoires were generated with immunoSEQ multiplex PCR, while TCRdb's copy carries only in-frame clones and drops some. The table records about 190,000 clones, 92% of them present only once. The sequences come from peripheral blood, collected on day 0 of AZD1222 vaccination. The receptors shown here come from an adult in good health.

The chain carries TRBV2 and TRBJ1-5; D unclear. Trimming removed 4 bases at V and 4 bases at J, with 11 bases between. This CDR3 is built from 14 residues. Germline values: CDR1 SNHLY, CDR2 FYNNEI. This chain's CDR3 is CASSVVGLNQPQHF. For the CDR3, the DNA is TGTGCCAGCAGTGTTGTCGGGTTGAATCAGCCCCAGCATTTT. Using reference TRBV2 and TRBJ1-5 for the parts outside the CDR3, the full variable domain is EPEVTQTPSHQVTQMGQEVILRCVPISNHLYFYWYRQILGQKVEFLVSFYNNEISEKSEIFDDQFSVERPDGSNFTLKIRSTKLEDSAMYFCASSVVGLNQPQHFGDGTRLSIL.

CDR3 sequence: CASSPDGYSGNTIYF. The CDR3 region has the DNA TGTGCCAGCAGCCCAGACGGTTACTCTGGAAACACCATATATTTT. V is TRBV7-3 and J is TRBJ1-3; no clear D gene. CDR1 and CDR2 (germline): SGHTA, FQGTGA. The germline V and J ends were trimmed by 5 bases and 0 bases, with 11 bases remaining between them. CDR3 size: 15 residues.